The rows below give T cell receptor beta chains drawn from one sample of a study of long-term antiretroviral therapy in people with HIV. Assay used: immunoSEQ multiplex PCR; TCRdb lists only in-frame clones, some missing. The sample holds approximately 21,000 clones, more than 70% seen once. Material: unsorted PBMCs, obtained 2.3 years after starting antiretroviral therapy. The receptors stem from a man between 60 and 70 years old with HIV. The CDR3 runs from the conserved cysteine through the conserved F or W. The D gene is left open where the match is weak. Only some rows state a clone size, as once, few, many or a class for expanded clones.

cdr3_aa,cdr3_nt,j_call,v_call,clone_size,d_call
CSVTGRYEQYF,TGCAGCGTGACAGGAAGGTACGAGCAGTACTTC,TRBJ2-7,TRBV29-1,few,-
CSVETGADTQYF,TGCAGCGTGGAAACAGGGGCAGATACGCAGTATTTT,TRBJ2-3,TRBV29-1,-,TRBD1
CASSESQSLYNEQFF,TGTGCCAGCAGTGAAAGTCAGAGCCTCTACAATGAGCAGTTCTTC,TRBJ2-1,TRBV2,-,-
CASSLVSSGSYEQYF,TGTGCCAGCAGCTTAGTGTCTAGCGGATCTTACGAGCAGTACTTC,TRBJ2-7,TRBV7-3,-,TRBD2
CASSVLPGQGEETQYF,TGTGCCAGCAGCGTGCTTCCGGGACAGGGAGAAGAGACCCAGTACTTC,TRBJ2-5,TRBV7-2,-,TRBD1
CASSPRTGGSNQPQHF,TGTGCCAGCAGCCCCCGGACAGGGGGAAGCAATCAGCCCCAGCATTTT,TRBJ1-5,TRBV7-9,-,TRBD1
CAWSGDSGTGGDQPQHF,TGTGCCTGGAGTGGGGATTCCGGGACAGGGGGCGATCAGCCCCAGCATTTT,TRBJ1-5,TRBV30,-,TRBD1
CASSTVNWGSDDNQPQHF,TGTGCCAGCAGTACAGTGAACTGGGGGTCAGACGACAATCAGCCCCAGCATTTT,TRBJ1-5,TRBV7-9,-,-
CSVERQETQYF,TGCAGTGTTGAGAGGCAAGAGACCCAGTACTTC,TRBJ2-5,TRBV20-1,once,-
CASSLRKGYNEQFF,TGTGCCAGTTCTCTGCGGAAAGGTTACAATGAGCAGTTCTTC,TRBJ2-1,TRBV19,-,-
CASSIWTGALAYEQYF,TGCGCCAGCAGCATATGGACAGGAGCACTCGCCTACGAGCAGTACTTC,TRBJ2-7,TRBV5-1,-,TRBD1
CASSLGVAGNYSEQFF,TGTGCCAGCAGCTTAGGGGTGGCGGGTAATTACAGTGAGCAGTTCTTC,TRBJ2-1,TRBV11-2,-,-
CASSVAQLDTQYF,TGTGCCAGCAGCGTAGCCCAACTGGATACGCAGTATTTT,TRBJ2-3,TRBV9,-,-
CASSLNPTGRGGYTF,TGTGCCAGCAGTTTAAACCCGACAGGCAGGGGTGGCTACACCTTC,TRBJ1-2,TRBV27,few,-
CASSVEARGSTDTQYF,TGTGCCAGCAGCGTAGAAGCCAGGGGGAGCACAGATACGCAGTATTTT,TRBJ2-3,TRBV9,-,TRBD1
CASSLGQGLGYGYTF,TGTGCCAGCAGCTTAGGGCAGGGGCTCGGCTATGGCTACACCTTC,TRBJ1-2,TRBV11-2,-,-
CASSGRGGAGNTIYF,TGTGCCAGCAGTGGCCGGGGAGGGGCTGGAAACACCATATATTTT,TRBJ1-3,TRBV28,-,-
CASSSGLAGGGGLFNEQFF,TGCGCCAGCAGCTCGGGACTAGCGGGAGGCGGGGGACTTTTCAATGAGCAGTTCTTC,TRBJ2-1,TRBV5-1,once,TRBD2
CASWTADYGYTF,TGTGCCAGTTGGACAGCGGATTATGGCTACACCTTC,TRBJ1-2,TRBV6-5,-,-
CASSREGTTDTQYF,TGTGCCAGCAGCCGAGAGGGGACCACAGATACGCAGTATTTT,TRBJ2-3,TRBV7-9,-,-
CATSRDLFGDTEAFF,TGTGCCACCAGCAGAGATTTGTTTGGGGACACTGAAGCTTTCTTT,TRBJ1-1,TRBV15,-,-
CASSPVRAGFHEQYF,TGTGCCAGCAGCCCAGTAAGAGCAGGGTTCCACGAGCAGTACTTC,TRBJ2-7,TRBV7-9,-,-
CASSTIGTGPGNTIYF,TGTGCCAGTAGCACCATCGGGACAGGGCCTGGAAACACCATATATTTT,TRBJ1-3,TRBV19,-,TRBD1